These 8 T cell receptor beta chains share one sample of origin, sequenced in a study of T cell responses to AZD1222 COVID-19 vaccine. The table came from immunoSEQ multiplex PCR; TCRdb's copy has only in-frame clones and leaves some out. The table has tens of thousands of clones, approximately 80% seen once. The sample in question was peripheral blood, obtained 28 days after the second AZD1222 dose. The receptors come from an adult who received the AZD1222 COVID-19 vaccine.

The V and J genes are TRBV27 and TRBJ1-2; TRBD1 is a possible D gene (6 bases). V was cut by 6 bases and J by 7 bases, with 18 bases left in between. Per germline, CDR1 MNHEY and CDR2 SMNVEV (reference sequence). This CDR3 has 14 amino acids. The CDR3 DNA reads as TGTGCCAGCAGGCGGGACACCCGGACCGTTGGCTACACCTTC. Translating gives CASRRDTRTVGYTF.

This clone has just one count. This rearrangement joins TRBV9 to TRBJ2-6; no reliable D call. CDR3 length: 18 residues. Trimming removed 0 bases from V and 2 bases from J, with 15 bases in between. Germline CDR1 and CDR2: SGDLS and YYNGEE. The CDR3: CASSVGMNPNPGANVLTF. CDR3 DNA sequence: TGTGCCAGCAGCGTAGGTATGAACCCTAACCCTGGGGCCAACGTCCTGACTTTC.

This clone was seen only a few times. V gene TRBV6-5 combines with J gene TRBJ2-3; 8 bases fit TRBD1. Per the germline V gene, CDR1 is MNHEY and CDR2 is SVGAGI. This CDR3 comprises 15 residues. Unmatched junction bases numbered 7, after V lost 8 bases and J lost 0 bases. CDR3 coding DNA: TGTGCCAGCCGAGAGCAGGGGGCTAGCACAGATACGCAGTATTTT. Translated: CASREQGASTDTQYF.

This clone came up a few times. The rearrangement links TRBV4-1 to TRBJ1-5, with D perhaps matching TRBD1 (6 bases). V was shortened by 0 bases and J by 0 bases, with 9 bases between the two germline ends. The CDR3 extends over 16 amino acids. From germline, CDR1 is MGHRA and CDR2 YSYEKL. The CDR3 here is CASSQDGTTSNQPQHF. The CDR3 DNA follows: TGCGCCAGCAGCCAAGACGGGACAACTAGCAATCAGCCCCAGCATTTT.

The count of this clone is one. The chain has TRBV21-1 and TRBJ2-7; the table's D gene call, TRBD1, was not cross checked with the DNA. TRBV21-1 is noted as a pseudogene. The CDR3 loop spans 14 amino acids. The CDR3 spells CANRGQLTIYEQYF. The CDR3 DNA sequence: TGTGCCAACAGAGGACAGCTTACGATTTACGAGCAGTACTTC.

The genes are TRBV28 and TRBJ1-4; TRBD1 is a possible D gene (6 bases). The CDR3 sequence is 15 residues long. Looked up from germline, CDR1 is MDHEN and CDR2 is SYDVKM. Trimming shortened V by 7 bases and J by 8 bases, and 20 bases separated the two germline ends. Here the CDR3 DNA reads TGTGCCAGCACCAAATCGAGGGGGTTATCGGAAAAACTGTTTTTT. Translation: CASTKSRGLSEKLFF.

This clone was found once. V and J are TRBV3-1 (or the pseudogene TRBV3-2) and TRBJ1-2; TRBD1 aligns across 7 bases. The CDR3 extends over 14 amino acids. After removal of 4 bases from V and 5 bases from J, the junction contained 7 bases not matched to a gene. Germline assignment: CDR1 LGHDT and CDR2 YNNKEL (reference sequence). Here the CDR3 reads CASSPTGQRYGYTF. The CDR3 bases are TGTGCCAGCAGCCCTACGGGACAGAGATATGGCTACACCTTC.

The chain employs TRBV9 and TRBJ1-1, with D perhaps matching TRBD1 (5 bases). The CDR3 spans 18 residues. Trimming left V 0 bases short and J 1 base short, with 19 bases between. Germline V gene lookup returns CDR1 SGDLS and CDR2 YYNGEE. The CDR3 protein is CASSVAVGGLGENTEAFF. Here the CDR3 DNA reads TGTGCCAGCAGCGTAGCCGTTGGGGGACTCGGGGAGAACACTGAAGCTTTCTTT.